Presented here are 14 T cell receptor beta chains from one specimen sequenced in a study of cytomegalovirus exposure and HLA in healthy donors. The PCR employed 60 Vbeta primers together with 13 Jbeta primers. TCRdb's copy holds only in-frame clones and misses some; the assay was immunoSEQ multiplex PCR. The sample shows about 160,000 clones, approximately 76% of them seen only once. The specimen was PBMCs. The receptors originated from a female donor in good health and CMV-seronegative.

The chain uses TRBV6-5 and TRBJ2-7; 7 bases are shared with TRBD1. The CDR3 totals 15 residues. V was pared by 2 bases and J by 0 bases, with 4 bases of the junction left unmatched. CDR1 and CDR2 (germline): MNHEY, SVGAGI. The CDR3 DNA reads TGTGCCAGCAGTTACACCTGGGACAGCTCCTACGAGCAGTACTTC. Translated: CASSYTWDSSYEQYF.

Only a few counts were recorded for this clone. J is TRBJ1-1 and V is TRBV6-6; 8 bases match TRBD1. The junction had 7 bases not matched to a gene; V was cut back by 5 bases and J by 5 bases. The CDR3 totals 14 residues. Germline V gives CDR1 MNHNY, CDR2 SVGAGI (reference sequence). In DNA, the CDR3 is TGTGCCAGCAGTGGCGGACAGGGAGAGACTGAAGCTTTCTTT. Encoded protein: CASSGGQGETEAFF.

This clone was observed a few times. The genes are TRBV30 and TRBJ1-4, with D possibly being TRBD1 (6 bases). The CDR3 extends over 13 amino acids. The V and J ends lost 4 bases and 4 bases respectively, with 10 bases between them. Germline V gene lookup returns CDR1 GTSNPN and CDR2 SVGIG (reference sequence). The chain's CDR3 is CAWTGVLNEKLFF. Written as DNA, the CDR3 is TGTGCCTGGACAGGGGTCCTTAATGAAAAACTGTTTTTT.

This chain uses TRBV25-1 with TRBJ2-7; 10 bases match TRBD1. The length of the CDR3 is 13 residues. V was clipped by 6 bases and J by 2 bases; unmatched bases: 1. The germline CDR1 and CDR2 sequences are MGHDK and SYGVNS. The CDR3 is CASRGQGTYEQYF. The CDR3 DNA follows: TGTGCCAGCAGGGGACAGGGGACCTACGAGCAGTACTTC.

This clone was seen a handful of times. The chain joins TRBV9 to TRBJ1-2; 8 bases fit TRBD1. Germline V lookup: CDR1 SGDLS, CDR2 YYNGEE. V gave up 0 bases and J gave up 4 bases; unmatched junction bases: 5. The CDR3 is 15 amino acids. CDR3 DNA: TGTGCCAGCAGCGTAGCGGCAGGGGGCGGCTATGGCTACACCTTC. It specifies CASSVAAGGGYGYTF.

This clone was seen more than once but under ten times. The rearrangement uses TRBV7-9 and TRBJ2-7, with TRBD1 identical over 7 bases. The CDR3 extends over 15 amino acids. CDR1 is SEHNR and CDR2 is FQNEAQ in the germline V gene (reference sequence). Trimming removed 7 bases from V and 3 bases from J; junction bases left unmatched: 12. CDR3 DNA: TGTGCCAGCATCAACGTCGGGGACAGCAGCTACGAGCAGTACTTC. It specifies CASINVGDSSYEQYF.

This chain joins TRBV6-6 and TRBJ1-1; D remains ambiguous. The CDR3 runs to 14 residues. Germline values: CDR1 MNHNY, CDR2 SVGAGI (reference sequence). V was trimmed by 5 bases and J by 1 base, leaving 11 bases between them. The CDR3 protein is CASSLSERNTEAFF. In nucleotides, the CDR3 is TGTGCCAGCAGTCTCTCGGAGAGGAACACTGAAGCTTTCTTT.

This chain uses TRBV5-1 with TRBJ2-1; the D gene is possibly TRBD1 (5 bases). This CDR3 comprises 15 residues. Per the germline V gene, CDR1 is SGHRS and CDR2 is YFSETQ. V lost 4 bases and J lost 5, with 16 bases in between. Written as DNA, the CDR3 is TGCGCCAGCAGCCTGGCCGGGCAGGGAAACAATGAGCAGTTCTTC. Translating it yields CASSLAGQGNNEQFF.

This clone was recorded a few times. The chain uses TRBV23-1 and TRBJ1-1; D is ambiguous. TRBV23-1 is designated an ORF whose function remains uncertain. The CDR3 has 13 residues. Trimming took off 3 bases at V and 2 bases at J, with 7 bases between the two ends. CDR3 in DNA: TGCGCCAGCAGTCACGAGGAAAACACTGAAGCTTTCTTT. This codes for CASSHEENTEAFF.

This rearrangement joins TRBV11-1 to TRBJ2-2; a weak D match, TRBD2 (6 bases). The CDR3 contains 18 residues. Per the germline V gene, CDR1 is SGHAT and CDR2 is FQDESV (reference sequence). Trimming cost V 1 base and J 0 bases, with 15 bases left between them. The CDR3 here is CASSLGVVADTNTGELFF. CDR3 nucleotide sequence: TGTGCCAGCAGCTTAGGGGTTGTAGCGGACACGAACACCGGGGAGCTGTTTTTT.

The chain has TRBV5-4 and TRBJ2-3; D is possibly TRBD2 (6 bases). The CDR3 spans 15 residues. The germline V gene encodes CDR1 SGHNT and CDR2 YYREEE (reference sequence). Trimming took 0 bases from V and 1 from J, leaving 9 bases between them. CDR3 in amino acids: CASSLELAGTDTQYF. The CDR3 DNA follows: TGTGCCAGCAGCTTGGAACTAGCTGGCACAGATACGCAGTATTTT.

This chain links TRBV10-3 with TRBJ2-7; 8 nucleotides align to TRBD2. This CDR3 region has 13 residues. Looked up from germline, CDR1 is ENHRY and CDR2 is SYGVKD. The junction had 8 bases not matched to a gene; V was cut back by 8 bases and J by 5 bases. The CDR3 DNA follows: TGTGCCATCCAGCTGGCGGGAGGCCACGAGCAGTACTTC. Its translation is CAIQLAGGHEQYF.

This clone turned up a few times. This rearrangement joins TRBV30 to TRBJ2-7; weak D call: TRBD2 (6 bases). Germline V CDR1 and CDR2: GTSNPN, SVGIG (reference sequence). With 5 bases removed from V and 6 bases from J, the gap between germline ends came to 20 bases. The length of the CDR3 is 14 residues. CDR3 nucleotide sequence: TGTGCCTGGTTTTATTCCGGGGGATCAGGCGAGCAGTACTTC. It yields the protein CAWFYSGGSGEQYF.

As DNA, the CDR3 is TGCGCCAGCAGCGGGACAGCCGCCTACGAGCAGTACTTC. Its translation: CASSGTAAYEQYF. This chain connects TRBV5-1 to TRBJ2-5, with 7 positions matching TRBD1. The DNA matches TRBJ2-7 better at its end, which makes the J call doubtful. Looked up from germline, CDR1 is SGHRS and CDR2 is YFSETQ. CDR3 length: 13 amino acids.